The clone carrying this TCR beta chain was counted between two and nine times. The antigen remains unidentified. The junction had 2 bases not matched to a gene; V was cut back by 3 bases and J by 3 bases. This CDR3 has 14 residues. Germline values: CDR1 SEHNR, CDR2 FQNEAQ (reference sequence). This record comes from a study of T-cell memory formation after mild COVID-19. General study points: Balance between CD4 and CD8 was seen in clones contracting day 15 to 85, and a CD4+ lean was seen in later expanders. Contracting CD4+ clones were located mainly in CM and EM, and CD8+ clones in EMRA.

TCRdb used MiXCR to reprocess the 5' RACE reads, holding one entry per CDR3 protein. The sample shows about 190,000 distinct CDR3 sequences, approximately 16% of them seen only once. V usage is TRBV7-9 and J usage is TRBJ2-1; TRBD2 agrees at 7 bases. The receptor's source is an adult woman who had mild COVID-19 (a few samples of this study predate the infection). Cell type and time point are not known. The specimen was PBMCs or a T cell subset sorted from them (not recorded which). The CDR3 bases are TGTGCCAGCAGCTTGGGGGGGGACTACAATGAGCAGTTCTTC. Translated, it gives CASSLGGDYNEQFF.